Presented here are 28 T cell receptor beta chains from one specimen sequenced in a study of shared clonotypes between healthy human individuals. The assay was immunoSEQ multiplex PCR, and TCRdb's table has in-frame clones only and misses some. The sample holds roughly 1,500,000 clones, 98% seen once. The sequenced material came from naive CD4+ T cells sorted from blood. Regarding subset: CD45RA+ positively selected. These receptors came from a man aged 25 to 45 in good health.

This sequence joins TRBV2 and TRBJ1-4, with unresolved D. CDR1 is SNHLY and CDR2 is FYNNEI in the germline V gene. This CDR3 is 14 amino acids long. Trimming cost V 2 bases and J 8 bases, with 12 bases left between them. CDR3 DNA sequence: TGTGCCAGCAGTGAATTCGGAGAAGGGGAAAAACTGTTTTTT. Translation: CASSEFGEGEKLFF.

V and J are TRBV5-5 and TRBJ2-5; 9 bases fit TRBD2. CDR1 is SGHKS, CDR2 YYEKEE, per germline (reference sequence). The CDR3 is 16 residues long. V lost 1 base and J lost 3; bases outside the gene matches: 7. The CDR3 bases are TGTGCCAGCAGCTTGTATGTAGCGGGGGTCGAAGAGACCCAGTACTTC. It encodes CASSLYVAGVEETQYF.

This chain connects TRBV28 to TRBJ1-2; D is possibly TRBD1 (6 bases). CDR1 and CDR2 from the germline V gene are MDHEN and SYDVKM. This CDR3 comprises 16 residues. The V gene lost 7 bases and the J gene lost 8 bases, with 26 bases spanning the gap. The chain's CDR3 is CASTTRRGGGTYGYTF. In nucleotides, the CDR3 is TGTGCCAGCACCACCAGACGGGGGGGCGGTACGTACGGCTACACCTTC.

The V gene is TRBV10-3, the J gene TRBJ1-5; D unclear. V was cut by 1 base and J by 2 bases, with 3 bases left in between. This CDR3 spans 13 amino acids. CDR1 and CDR2 (germline): ENHRY, SYGVKD. The CDR3 here is CAISELGNQPQHF. CDR3 nucleotide sequence: TGTGCCATCAGTGAGTTAGGCAATCAGCCCCAGCATTTT.

This sequence joins TRBV18 and TRBJ2-2; a weak D match, TRBD1 (5 bases). The CDR3 is 15 amino acids. Deletions cut 1 base from V and 7 bases from J, with 13 bases between. Germline-derived CDR1 and CDR2 are KGHSH and LQKENI. CDR3 region: CASSPRAAGNGELFF. The CDR3 DNA reads as TGTGCCAGCTCACCACGGGCCGCAGGGAACGGGGAGCTGTTTTTT.

The J gene is TRBJ2-1, the V gene TRBV9; D is ambiguous. The CDR3 has 15 residues. The germline V gene encodes CDR1 SGDLS and CDR2 YYNGEE. V shed 4 bases and J shed 5 bases, with 16 bases lying between them. The CDR3 DNA follows: TGTGCCAGCAGCTTCCGGCCTAGGGCGGACAATGAGCAGTTCTTC. Protein sequence: CASSFRPRADNEQFF.

The chain employs TRBV2 and TRBJ2-7, with 16 nucleotides matching TRBD2. CDR3 size: 16 residues. CDR1 is SNHLY, CDR2 FYNNEI, per germline. Trimming took 6 bases from V and 2 from J; bases not matched to a gene: 4. For the CDR3, the DNA is TGTGCCAGCAGGGCGGGACTAGCGGGAGGGCCCTACGAGCAGTACTTC. This translates into CASRAGLAGGPYEQYF. Full variable domain (remainder filled in from reference TRBV2 and TRBJ2-7): EPEVTQTPSHQVTQMGQEVILRCVPISNHLYFYWYRQILGQKVEFLVSFYNNEISEKSEIFDDQFSVERPDGSNFTLKIRSTKLEDSAMYFCASRAGLAGGPYEQYFGPGTRLTVT.

The chain recombines TRBV18 with TRBJ2-3, with 10 bases matching TRBD2. Losses at the gene ends were 2 bases for V and 2 bases for J; bases not matched to a gene: 7. CDR1 KGHSH and CDR2 LQKENI come from the germline V gene. The CDR3 spans 17 residues. The CDR3 sequence: CASSPMALAGITDTQYF. For the CDR3, the DNA is TGTGCCAGCTCACCAATGGCACTAGCGGGAATCACAGATACGCAGTATTTT.

The chain combines TRBV18 with TRBJ2-4; D perhaps matches TRBD2 (6 bases). This CDR3 is built from 13 residues. Germline V CDR1 and CDR2: KGHSH, LQKENI. The V end lost 6 bases, the J end lost 7 bases, and 13 bases lay between the germline ends. The CDR3: CASSRDGLNIQYF. CDR3 nucleotide sequence: TGTGCCAGCTCGCGGGACGGCCTTAACATTCAGTACTTC.

This clone was recorded only once. The chain uses TRBV5-1 and TRBJ2-5, with TRBD2 as a possible D gene (6 bases). The CDR3 contains 14 residues. The germline gives CDR1 SGHRS, CDR2 YFSETQ. The germline V and J ends were trimmed by 1 base and 5 bases, with 12 bases remaining between them. CDR3 residues: CASSLWGVGETQYF. CDR3 sequence (DNA): TGCGCCAGCAGCTTGTGGGGGGTCGGGGAGACCCAGTACTTC.

V usage is TRBV28 and J usage is TRBJ1-2; 8 nucleotides agree with TRBD1. With 8 bases clipped from V and 4 bases from J, the junction kept 6 bases outside the gene matches. Germline assignment: CDR1 MDHEN and CDR2 SYDVKM. The CDR3 extends over 13 amino acids. CDR3 bases: TGTGCCAGCGTAGGGGGACAGGCCTATGGCTACACCTTC. Amino acids: CASVGGQAYGYTF.

This chain joins TRBV18 and TRBJ2-5, with D perhaps TRBD2 (5 bases). The germline V gene encodes CDR1 KGHSH and CDR2 LQKENI. CDR3 length: 15 amino acids. Trimming took 3 bases from V and 5 from J, leaving 16 bases between them. This CDR3 is CASSPRGGGGETQYF. DNA of the CDR3: TGTGCCAGCTCACCCAGAGGAGGAGGTGGGGAGACCCAGTACTTC.

The chain uses TRBV4-1 and TRBJ2-7; D may be TRBD1 (5 bases). In germline, CDR1 is MGHRA, CDR2 YSYEKL. Trimming pared 1 base from V and 3 bases from J, leaving 25 bases between. The CDR3 is 19 amino acids. The CDR3 loop reads CASSQGVTDHVPKHYEQYF. The DNA for the CDR3 is TGCGCCAGCAGCCAAGGGGTGACAGACCATGTCCCCAAACACTACGAGCAGTACTTC.

The CDR3 region is CASSESGSGDQSTDTQYF. The CDR3 coding sequence is TGCGCCAGCAGTGAGTCGGGTAGCGGGGACCAAAGCACAGATACGCAGTATTTT. This chain uses TRBV10-1 with TRBJ2-3; 8 bases line up with TRBD2. Trimming removed 0 bases from V and 0 bases from J; junction bases left unmatched: 8. Germline lookup yields CDR1 WNHNN and CDR2 SYGVQD (reference sequence). The CDR3 covers 18 residues.

The rearrangement joins TRBV19 to TRBJ1-2; 9 bases are a match to TRBD1. V trimming: 6 bases; J trimming: 3 bases; junction bases outside the gene matches: 8. This CDR3 has 15 residues. CDR1 LNHDA and CDR2 SQIVND come from the germline V gene (reference sequence). CDR3 sequence (DNA): TGTGCCAGTAGGACAGCCGGGACAGGGTACTATGGCTACACCTTC. Translation gives CASRTAGTGYYGYTF.

The CDR3 sequence is CASLSRNYGYTF. In DNA form, the CDR3 reads TGTGCCAGCCTCTCTCGTAACTATGGCTACACCTTC. The chain recombines TRBV6-6 with TRBJ1-2; D unresolved. Germline V gene sequence: CDR1 MNHNY, CDR2 SVGAGI (reference sequence). The CDR3 covers 12 residues. The V end lost 8 bases, the J end lost 1 base, and 8 bases lay between the germline ends.

This clone was picked up one time. V gene TRBV6-6 combines with J gene TRBJ2-4; 8 bases are shared with TRBD2. The V gene end was trimmed by 6 bases and the J gene end by 3 bases; junction bases not matched to a gene: 4. Germline V gene data show CDR1 as MNHNY and CDR2 as SVGAGI (reference sequence). This CDR3 comprises 14 residues. The DNA for the CDR3 is TGTGCCAGCAGAACTAGCGGAAACAAAAACATTCAGTACTTC. This sequence encodes CASRTSGNKNIQYF.

The chain employs TRBV19 and TRBJ1-3, with TRBD1 matching over 7 bases. This CDR3 region has 15 residues. Trimming took 5 bases from V and 0 from J; bases not matched to a gene: 4. Looked up from germline, CDR1 is LNHDA and CDR2 is SQIVND (reference sequence). The CDR3 region has the DNA TGTGCCAGTAGTCCCGGGACAGCCTCTGGAAACACCATATATTTT. It translates to CASSPGTASGNTIYF.

Points on this clone: The sample carries other DNA sequences with the same CDR3. The chain links TRBV19 to TRBJ2-2; no definite D call. Germline V lookup: CDR1 LNHDA, CDR2 SQIVND (reference sequence). The CDR3 extends over 11 amino acids. V lost 3 bases to trimming and J lost 6 bases, with 2 bases between them. The CDR3 coding sequence is TGTGCCAGTAGTATCGCCGGGGAGCTGTTTTTT. Translation: CASSIAGELFF.

The rearrangement uses TRBV29-1 and TRBJ2-7; 7 bases are shared with TRBD1. The CDR3 runs to 13 residues. Germline V gene sequence: CDR1 SQVTM, CDR2 ANQGSEA. With 5 bases clipped from V and 3 bases from J, the junction kept 7 bases outside the gene matches. This chain's CDR3 is CSVTRGHSYEQYF. The CDR3 DNA sequence: TGCAGCGTTACTAGGGGGCACAGCTACGAGCAGTACTTC.

The chain recombines TRBV29-1 with TRBJ2-1; 15 nucleotides line up with TRBD2. The CDR3 extends over 16 amino acids. With V trimmed by 7 bases and J by 3 bases, 7 bases remained unmatched. Germline CDR1 reads SQVTM; CDR2 reads ANQGSEA. The CDR3 DNA sequence: TGCAGCGCGGAAGGACTAGCGGGAGGGTACTACAATGAGCAGTTCTTC. It yields the protein CSAEGLAGGYYNEQFF.

The V gene is TRBV2, the J gene TRBJ2-1; D not resolved. Trimming took off 0 bases at V and 9 bases at J, with 9 bases between the two ends. This CDR3 spans 13 amino acids. The germline V gene encodes CDR1 SNHLY and CDR2 FYNNEI. CDR3 region: CASSEAPRREQFF. CDR3 coding DNA: TGTGCCAGCAGTGAAGCGCCACGCCGTGAGCAGTTCTTC.

CDR3 in amino acids: CASSNTPGLAVYEQYF. The CDR3, as DNA: TGTGCCAGTAGCAATACTCCGGGACTAGCTGTCTACGAGCAGTACTTC. The rearrangement uses TRBV19 and TRBJ2-7; the match to TRBD2 covers 9 bases. CDR1 and CDR2 from the germline V gene are LNHDA and SQIVND (reference sequence). The V gene end was trimmed by 6 bases and the J gene end by 3 bases; junction bases not matched to a gene: 12. There are 16 residues in the CDR3.

Comment on this clone: The sample contains more than one DNA sequence encoding this CDR3. The gene calls are TRBV7-9 and TRBJ2-2; no clear D gene. Germline V gene data show CDR1 as SEHNR and CDR2 as FQNEAQ (reference sequence). V shed 3 bases and J shed 5 bases, with 4 bases lying between them. The CDR3 loop spans 12 amino acids. The CDR3 DNA follows: TGTGCCAGCAGCTTTTCGACCGGGGAGCTGTTTTTT. Translation gives CASSFSTGELFF. The variable domain in full, with the rest retrieved from reference TRBV7-9 and TRBJ2-2, is DTGVSQNPRHKITKRGQNVTFRCDPISEHNRLYWYRQTLGQGPEFLTYFQNEAQLEKSRLLSDRFSAERPKGSFSTLEIQRTEQGDSAMYLCASSFSTGELFFGEGSRLTVL.

The chain recombines TRBV7-8 with TRBJ1-1; 8 bases are a match to TRBD1. CDR1 SGHVS and CDR2 FQNEAQ come from the germline V gene. The trim removed 4 bases at V and 5 bases at J, leaving 6 bases unmatched. CDR3 size: 14 residues. The CDR3 DNA reads TGTGCCAGCAGCTCCCAGGACAGGGAGACTGAAGCTTTCTTT. It is translated as CASSSQDRETEAFF.

This chain connects TRBV5-1 to TRBJ2-7; tentatively, D is TRBD1 (6 bases). Trimming removed 4 bases from V and 5 bases from J, with 28 bases in between. The CDR3 extends over 18 amino acids. Germline CDR1 and CDR2: SGHRS and YFSETQ. Here the CDR3 DNA reads TGCGCCAGCAGCAGAGAGTTACAGGGCCGAGGTTCCGGAAACGAGCAGTACTTC. Translation: CASSRELQGRGSGNEQYF.

The gene calls are TRBV6-1 and TRBJ1-5, with D unresolved. V lost 1 base and J lost 0, with 7 bases in between. This CDR3 has 15 residues. Germline CDR1 is MNHNS and CDR2 is SASEGT. This chain's CDR3 is CASSEVRDSNQPQHF. CDR3 DNA sequence: TGTGCCAGCAGTGAAGTTAGGGATAGCAATCAGCCCCAGCATTTT.

J is TRBJ2-1 and V is TRBV14; 11 bases match TRBD2. CDR3 length equals 19 residues. Unmatched junction bases numbered 9, after V lost 2 bases and J lost 0 bases. Germline CDR1 reads SGHDN; CDR2 reads FVKESK. The chain's CDR3 is CASSQRTSGFRSSYNEQFF. CDR3 nucleotides: TGTGCCAGCAGCCAAAGGACTAGCGGGTTTCGAAGCTCCTACAATGAGCAGTTCTTC.